This TCR beta chain was documented in a study of Ad26.COV2.S vaccination and SARS-CoV-2 variants. The treatment was: some 19 received Ad26.COV2.S at low or high dose, single or two shots; roughly 5 received placebo; per-sample allocation not given. Day 63 following the first vaccine or placebo injection was when the samples were taken. The length of the CDR3 is 14 residues. CDR1 and CDR2 from the germline V gene are MGHDK and SYGVNS. Trimming shortened V by 2 bases and J by 6 bases, and 11 bases separated the two germline ends. Measured with immunoSEQ multiplex PCR; TCRdb has only the in-frame clones, and not every one. The data contain about 370,000 clones, roughly nine tenths of them singletons.

The chain couples TRBV25-1 to TRBJ1-5, with D possibly matching TRBD1 (6 bases). The input for sequencing was peripheral blood, taken in a trial of Ad26.COV2.S vaccine versus placebo. The sequence came from a person aged 18-60 years who received the Ad26.COV2.S COVID-19 vaccine or a placebo. CDR3 residues: CASSEAGDGQPQHF. The CDR3 bases are TGTGCCAGCAGTGAAGCAGGGGACGGTCAGCCCCAGCATTTT.